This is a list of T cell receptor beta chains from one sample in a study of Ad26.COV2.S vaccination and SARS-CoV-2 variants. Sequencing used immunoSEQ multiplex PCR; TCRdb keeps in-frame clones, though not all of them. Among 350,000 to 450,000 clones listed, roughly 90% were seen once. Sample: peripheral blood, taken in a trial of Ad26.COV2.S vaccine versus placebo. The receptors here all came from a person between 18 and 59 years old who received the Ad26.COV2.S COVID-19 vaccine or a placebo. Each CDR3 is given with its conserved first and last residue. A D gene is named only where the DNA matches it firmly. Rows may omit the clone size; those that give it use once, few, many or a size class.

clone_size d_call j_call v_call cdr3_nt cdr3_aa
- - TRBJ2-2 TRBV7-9 TGTGCCACCGGGGTCGGTCGAACCGGGGAGCTGTTTTTT CATGVGRTGELFF
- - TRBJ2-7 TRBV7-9 TGTGCCAGCAGCAGCACACTTACCTACGAGCAGTACTTC CASSSTLTYEQYF
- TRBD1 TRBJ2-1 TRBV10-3 TGTGCCATCAGTGACCCCAACACGAGGACAGGGGGCGATGAGCAGTTCTTC CAISDPNTRTGGDEQFF
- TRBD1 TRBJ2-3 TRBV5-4 TGTGCCAGCAGCTACGGACAGGGTGGGGATACGCAGTATTTT CASSYGQGGDTQYF
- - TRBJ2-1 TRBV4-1 TGCGCCAGCAGCCAAGATCAGGGGGGATTCAATGAGCAGTTCTTC CASSQDQGGFNEQFF
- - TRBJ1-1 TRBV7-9 TGTGCCAGCAGTGGGATGAACACTGAAGCTTTCTTT CASSGMNTEAFF
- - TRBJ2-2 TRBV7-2 TGTGCCAGCAGCTTGCAGGGTCCGAACACCGGGGAGCTGTTTTTT CASSLQGPNTGELFF
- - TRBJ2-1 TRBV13 TGTGCCAGCAGCTTCTCTAGCGCTTCCTACAATGAGCAGTTCTTC CASSFSSASYNEQFF
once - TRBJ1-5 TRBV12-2 TGTGCAAGTCGCTTAGATTTAGCAGGGGGGAGCAATCAGCCCCAGCATTTT CASRLDLAGGSNQPQHF
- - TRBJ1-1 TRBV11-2 TGTGCCAGCACCTTAAATTGGTCAACTGAAGCTTTCTTT CASTLNWSTEAFF
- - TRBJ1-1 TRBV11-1 TGTGCCAGCAGCTTTTGGAGAATGAACACTGAAGCTTTCTTT CASSFWRMNTEAFF
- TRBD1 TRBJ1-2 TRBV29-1 TGCAGCGTTGTACCCCAGGGGGCGGAGGGCTACACCTTC CSVVPQGAEGYTF
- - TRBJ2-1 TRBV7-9 TGTGCCAGCAGCCCTGTACAGGGTGGGAATGAGCAGTTCTTC CASSPVQGGNEQFF